The 24 T cell receptor beta chains below were found in one sample sequenced in a study of prognosis after radiotherapy for stage I lung cancer. Amplification of the TCR beta CDR3 (from genomic DNA) was done by two-round multiplex PCR. Each TRBV and TRBJ gene had its own primer in the first PCR round. TCRdb reanalysed the multiplex PCR reads using MiXCR and keeps one entry per CDR3 protein. This sample has 20,000 to 25,000 distinct CDR3 sequences, with 40% found just once. Sequencing used PBMCs, obtained before or after stereotactic body radiation therapy (not recorded which). These receptors came from a donor aged 50 or older with non-small cell lung cancer.

The CDR3 sequence: CASSTSSWELFF. CDR3 in DNA: TGTGCCAGTAGTACTTCATCATGGGAGCTGTTTTTT. This chain joins TRBV19 and TRBJ2-2; D remains unclear. The CDR3 runs to 12 residues. Trimming cost V 4 bases and J 9 bases, with 9 bases left between them. CDR1 is LNHDA and CDR2 is SQIVND in the germline V gene (reference sequence).

By its share, this clonotype is medium-sized. This chain links TRBV6-5 with TRBJ2-3; D uncertain. The V gene's germline CDR1 is MNHEY and CDR2 SVGAGI. CDR3 length equals 14 residues. V was cut by 0 bases and J by 4 bases, with 8 bases left in between. The CDR3 loop is CASSYSLASDTQYF. As DNA, the CDR3 is TGTGCCAGCAGTTACTCGTTGGCCTCAGATACGCAGTATTTT.

The genes are TRBV29-1 and TRBJ1-1; no firm D call. Trimming stripped 4 bases from V and 2 bases from J, with 11 bases between. CDR3 length equals 13 residues. CDR1 SQVTM and CDR2 ANQGSEA come from the germline V gene. For the CDR3, the DNA is TGCAGCGTTGGTCTCCGGATCAACACTGAAGCTTTCTTT. Amino acids: CSVGLRINTEAFF.

The V call is TRBV6-2 or TRBV6-3, the J call TRBJ2-2; no definite D call. V shed 0 bases and J shed 5 bases, with 13 bases lying between them. CDR1 is MNHEY, CDR2 SVGEGT, per germline. This CDR3 is 16 amino acids long. CDR3 nucleotide sequence: TGTGCCAGCAGTTACTCGATGTGGGGTAGAACCGGGGAGCTGTTTTTT. Protein sequence: CASSYSMWGRTGELFF.

The table lists this clonotype with many counts. V gene TRBV5-1 combines with J gene TRBJ2-3, with a tentative D call TRBD1 (6 bases). Germline assignment: CDR1 SGHRS and CDR2 YFSETQ. The CDR3 contains 15 residues. The germline V and J ends were trimmed by 3 bases and 4 bases, with 15 bases remaining between them. Here the CDR3 reads CASSSTGSGADTQYF. CDR3 DNA: TGCGCCAGCAGCTCTACAGGGTCTGGGGCAGATACGCAGTATTTT. Drawing the rest from reference TRBV5-1 and TRBJ2-3, the complete variable domain is KAGVTQTPRYLIKTRGQQVTLSCSPISGHRSVSWYQQTPGQGLQFLFEYFSETQRNKGNFPGRFSGRQFSNSRSEMNVSTLELGDSALYLCASSSTGSGADTQYFGPGTRLTVL.

This clonotype was counted between two and nine times. The chain couples TRBV5-6 to TRBJ2-7, with 8 bases matching TRBD1. CDR3 size: 14 residues. V lost 4 bases and J lost 5; bases outside the gene matches: 8. Germline assignment: CDR1 SGHDT and CDR2 YYEEEE. As DNA, the CDR3 is TGTGCCAGCAGCCCTTGGGACAGGTTCCACGAGCAGTACTTC. Its protein product is CASSPWDRFHEQYF.

For this clonotype: A far more abundant clone sits one base away, making this likely a read error. V usage is TRBV6-4 and J usage is TRBJ1-1; D remains ambiguous. The CDR3 sequence is 14 residues long. With 5 bases removed from V and 0 bases from J, the gap between germline ends came to 10 bases. Germline V gives CDR1 MRHNA, CDR2 SNTAGT. CDR3: CASSRHGMNTEAFF. Written as DNA, the CDR3 is TGTGCCAGCAGTCGACACGGGATGAACACTGAAGCTTTCTTT.

Regarding this clonotype: The germline gene is not matched at one end of the junction; a read error may be the cause. The chain links TRBV5-1 to TRBJ1-4, with TRBD1 identical over 8 bases. The germline V gene has CDR1 SGHRS and CDR2 YFSETQ. The CDR3 has 14 amino acids. The CDR3 DNA is TGCGCCAGCAGTTTGGACAGGGCTAATGAAAAACTGTTTTTT. It is translated as CASSLDRANEKLFF.

As concerns this clonotype: A read error is likely here: a far larger clone is one base away. The chain is built from TRBV6-2 or TRBV6-3 and TRBJ1-1; no reliable D call. The germline CDR1 and CDR2 sequences are MNHEY and SVGEGT. This CDR3 has 11 amino acids. The germline V and J ends were trimmed by 5 bases and 2 bases, with 3 bases remaining between them. This chain's CDR3 is CASSHNTEAFF. The CDR3 DNA sequence: TGTGCCAGCAGTCATAACACTGAAGCTTTCTTT.

Turning to this clonotype: An end of the junction differs from the germline gene, which may be a read error. The chain joins TRBV7-7 to TRBJ2-2, with 9 bases that match TRBD2. Germline-derived CDR1 and CDR2 are SSHAT and FNYEAQ (reference sequence). The CDR3 runs to 16 residues. CDR3 region: CASSPRTSVNVGELFF. CDR3 nucleotide sequence: TGTGCTAGCAGCCCACGGACTAGCGTGAACGTCGGGGAGCTGTTTTTT.

The chain joins TRBV28 to TRBJ1-6, with D perhaps TRBD1 (5 bases). V dropped 3 bases and J dropped 6 bases, with 12 bases sitting between them. Germline V lookup: CDR1 MDHEN, CDR2 SYDVKM. This CDR3 has 15 residues. The CDR3 region is CASSLVTVVNSPLHF. The CDR3 region has the DNA TGTGCCAGCAGTTTGGTGACAGTAGTTAATTCACCCCTCCACTTT.

On this clonotype: It may be a read error: a sequence one base away is much more abundant. J is TRBJ1-1 and V is TRBV7-6; D ambiguous. The V gene lost 2 bases and the J gene lost 6 bases, with 16 bases spanning the gap. There are 15 residues in the CDR3. In germline, CDR1 is SGHVS, CDR2 FNYEAQ. The CDR3 is CASSLLVNQGAEAFF. Here the CDR3 DNA reads TGTGCCAGCAGCTTACTTGTCAACCAAGGAGCTGAAGCTTTCTTT.

Regarding this clonotype: A far bigger clonotype differs at one base, so this is likely a read error. This sequence joins TRBV7-3 and TRBJ2-7, with TRBD2 matching over 10 bases. The CDR3 extends over 15 amino acids. Germline CDR1 reads SGHTA; CDR2 reads FQGTGA. This CDR3 reads CASSFRVAGGDDQYF. For the CDR3, the DNA is TGTGCCAGCAGCTTTCGAGTAGCGGGAGGTGACGATCAGTACTTC. Full variable domain (missing parts from reference TRBV7-3 and TRBJ2-7): GAGVSQTPSNKVTEKGKYVELRCDPISGHTALYWYRQSLGQGPEFLIYFQGTGAADDSGLPNDRFFAVRPEGSVSTLKIQRTERGDSAVYLCASSFRVAGGDDQYFGPGTRLTVT.

This clonotype was observed at least ten times. CDR3 sequence (DNA): TGTGCCAGCAGCTTTGAGTCAGGGAACTATGGCTACACCTTC. Translation gives CASSFESGNYGYTF. This chain uses TRBV5-6 with TRBJ1-2, with a possible D match to TRBD1 (5 bases). The CDR3 has 14 amino acids. V lost 2 bases and J lost 2, with 10 bases in between. Germline values: CDR1 SGHDT, CDR2 YYEEEE.

This clonotype was seen ten or more times. The rearrangement links TRBV6-5 to TRBJ1-4; no clear D. This CDR3 is 17 amino acids long. Trimming took off 0 bases at V and 2 bases at J, with 13 bases between the two ends. The germline V gene has CDR1 MNHEY and CDR2 SVGAGI. The CDR3 loop is CASSYSTPGVTNEKLFF. CDR3 sequence (DNA): TGTGCCAGCAGTTACTCGACCCCCGGGGTGACTAATGAAAAACTGTTTTTT.

For this clonotype: One end of the junction does not line up with germline, which may come from a read error. This rearrangement joins TRBV5-6 to TRBJ2-2; D unclear. CDR1 SGHDT and CDR2 YYEEEE come from the germline V gene. There are 16 residues in the CDR3. CDR3 nucleotides: TGTGCCAGCAGCTCCTTGTGGGATAGGAACACCTGGGAGCTGTTTTTT. Protein: CASSSLWDRNTWELFF.

This clonotype was seen many times. V is TRBV7-6 and J is TRBJ2-2; D might be TRBD2 (6 bases). Trimming removed 1 base at V and 4 bases at J, with 13 bases between. Germline V lookup: CDR1 SGHVS, CDR2 FNYEAQ. This CDR3 region has 16 residues. CDR3 nucleotides: TGTGCCAGCAGCTTAGGGTCGGCGGGGCCCACCGGGGAGCTGTTTTTT. Protein product: CASSLGSAGPTGELFF.

This clonotype was detected many times. The chain carries TRBV9 and TRBJ2-7; D gene ambiguous. This CDR3 is 12 amino acids long. Germline loops: CDR1 SGDLS, CDR2 YYNGEE. V lost 4 bases and J 3 bases, leaving 8 bases between the germline ends. The CDR3 DNA reads as TGTGCCAGCAGCCCCCGTGACTACGAGCAGTACTTC. It codes for CASSPRDYEQYF.

This clonotype was detected only a few times. One end of the junction varies from germline; a read error may be responsible. This chain connects TRBV11-2 to TRBJ1-2; D might be TRBD1 (6 bases). CDR1 is SGHAT, CDR2 FQNNGV, per germline. This CDR3 region has 13 residues. CDR3 DNA sequence: TGTGCCAGTAGCGTCGGACAGTTCTATTGCTACACCTTC. Protein product: CASSVGQFYCYTF.

The V call is TRBV28, the J call TRBJ1-4, with 9 bases lining up with TRBD1. With 5 bases clipped from V and 7 bases from J, the junction kept 20 bases outside the gene matches. The CDR3 runs 19 residues. Germline values: CDR1 MDHEN, CDR2 SYDVKM. CDR3 loop: CASSPSYWLWGDRAEKLFF. The CDR3 DNA sequence: TGTGCCAGCAGTCCCTCTTATTGGCTGTGGGGGGACAGGGCTGAAAAACTGTTTTTT.

This clonotype was detected ten times or more. CDR3 amino acids: CAWGGGGGPSVNEQYF. CDR3 nucleotide sequence: TGTGCCTGGGGAGGAGGCGGAGGGCCGTCTGTAAACGAGCAGTACTTC. The genes are TRBV30 and TRBJ2-7; the D gene is possibly TRBD2 (6 bases). V was shortened by 5 bases and J by 5 bases, with 25 bases between the two germline ends. The CDR3 is 16 residues long. Germline CDR1 GTSNPN, CDR2 SVGIG (reference sequence).

This clonotype has a count of ten or more. The chain is built from TRBV3-1 and TRBJ2-3; 13 bases match TRBD2. CDR1 LGHDT and CDR2 YNNKEL come from the germline V gene (reference sequence). V dropped 4 bases and J dropped 6; count of bases not matched to a gene: 7. This CDR3 is 16 amino acids long. CDR3 loop: CASSRGTSGNGDTQYF. Written as DNA, the CDR3 is TGTGCCAGCAGCCGCGGGACTAGCGGGAACGGTGATACGCAGTATTTT.

This clonotype has at least ten counts. J is TRBJ1-1 and V is TRBV7-9; D is unresolved. This CDR3 has 13 amino acids. CDR1 and CDR2 (germline): SEHNR, FQNEAQ (reference sequence). Trimming shortened V by 1 base and J by 3 bases, and 6 bases separated the two germline ends. CDR3 bases: TGTGCCAGCAGCTTAGGACTCGACACTGAAGCTTTCTTT. This translates into CASSLGLDTEAFF.

This rearrangement joins TRBV7-9 to TRBJ2-5; TRBD1 agrees at 9 bases. J lost 4 bases, V lost 6 bases, and 9 bases had no gene match. The CDR3 consists of 15 residues. The V gene's germline CDR1 is SEHNR and CDR2 FQNEAQ (reference sequence). CDR3 protein: CASRFYTGGSETQYF. The CDR3 bases are TGTGCCAGCAGATTCTACACAGGGGGCTCAGAGACCCAGTACTTC.